This T cell receptor beta chain appears in the sequencing data of a study of beta chain features in type 1 diabetes. In its sample, this clone was seen a few times. Its antigen is unknown. Overall study results and limits: TCRB repertoires of naive, central memory and Treg cells appeared more similar among patients than among healthy donors. All four CD4+ subsets of Type 1 diabetes patients contained TCRB CDR3s that were moderately but significantly shorter.

Expressed TCRB transcripts were sequenced because the entire RNA isolate underwent reverse transcription. Using immunoSEQ multiplex PCR, the repertoire was profiled, and TCRdb retains in-frame clones only, with some absent. The sample has hundreds of thousands of clones; 15% to 19% are singletons. CDR1 GTSNPN and CDR2 SVGIG come from the germline V gene (reference sequence). The CDR3 loop spans 18 amino acids. Between the trimmed V and J ends, which lost 1 base and 0 bases, there was a span of 21 bases. The purity of all sorted populations exceeded 95%. The chain has TRBV30 and TRBJ1-1, with D maybe TRBD1 (6 bases). This TCR was sampled from a man between 18 and 35 years old in good health. The specimen was naive CD4+ T cells from blood. The CDR3 nucleotides read TGTGCCTGGAGTGGGGAGGACAGCTCTCGAACCATGAACACTGAAGCTTTCTTT. It specifies CAWSGEDSSRTMNTEAFF.